This TCR beta chain was sequenced for a study of beta chain features in type 1 diabetes. As for the study in general: Comparable age, gender and cell yields were observed in patients relative to healthy donors.

As every portion of the isolated RNA was reverse transcribed, the sequencing read expressed TCRB transcripts. TCRdb's table, derived via immunoSEQ multiplex PCR, lists solely in-frame clones and lacks some. Here the sample spans over 500,000 clones, roughly a sixth being singletons. V lost 11 bases to trimming and J lost 2 bases; unmatched junction nucleotides: 6. CDR3 length: 14 amino acids. Germline V CDR1 and CDR2: MDHEN, SYDVKM. Sequenced input: naive CD4+ T cells from blood. The chain couples TRBV28 to TRBJ2-3; 11 bases agree with TRBD2. The origin of this receptor is a man younger than 30 in good health. CDR3 residues: CAGGTSGNTDTQYF. The CDR3 region has the DNA TGTGCCGGGGGGACTAGCGGCAACACAGATACGCAGTATTTT.